This T cell receptor beta chain was documented in a study of control samples from healthy donors and cancer patients. Profiling relied on immunoSEQ multiplex PCR, and the TCRdb table lists in-frame clones only, not all of them. The sample carries 100,000 to 150,000 clones, over 80% recorded once. Germline V gene sequence: CDR1 SGDLS, CDR2 YYNGEE. The CDR3 length is 15 residues. The V end was cut by 4 bases, the J end by 4 bases, with 18 bases between. This chain links TRBV9 with TRBJ2-7, with a tentative D call TRBD1 (6 bases). The sequenced sample was blood. The sequence was collected from a woman in her forties or fifties in good health. For the CDR3, the DNA is TGTGCCAGCAGCCACGCTGCCAGGGGCGCGTACGAGCAGTACTTC. Its translation: CASSHAARGAYEQYF.